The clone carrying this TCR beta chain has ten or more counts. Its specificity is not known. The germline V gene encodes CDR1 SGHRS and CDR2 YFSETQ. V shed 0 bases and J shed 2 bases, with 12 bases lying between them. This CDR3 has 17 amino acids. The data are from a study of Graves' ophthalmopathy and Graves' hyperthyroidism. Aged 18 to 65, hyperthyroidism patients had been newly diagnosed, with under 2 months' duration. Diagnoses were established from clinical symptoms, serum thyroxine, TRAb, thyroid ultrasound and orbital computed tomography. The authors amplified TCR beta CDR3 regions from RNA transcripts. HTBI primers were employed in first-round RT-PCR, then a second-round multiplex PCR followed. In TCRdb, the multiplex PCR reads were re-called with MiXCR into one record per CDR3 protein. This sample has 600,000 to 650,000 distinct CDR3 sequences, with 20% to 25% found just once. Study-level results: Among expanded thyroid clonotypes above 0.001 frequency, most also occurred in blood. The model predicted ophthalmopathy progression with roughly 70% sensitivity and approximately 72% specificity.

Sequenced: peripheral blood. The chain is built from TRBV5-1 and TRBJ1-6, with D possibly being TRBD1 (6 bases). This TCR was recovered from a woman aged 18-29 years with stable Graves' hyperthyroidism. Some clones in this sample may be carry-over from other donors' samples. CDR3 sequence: CASSLEGGVAYNSPLHF. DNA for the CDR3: TGCGCCAGCAGCTTGGAGGGGGGAGTCGCCTATAATTCACCCCTCCACTTT.